The T cell receptor (beta chain) under discussion was sequenced for a study of blood T cell repertoires in COVID-19. Study as a whole: Acute and convalescent COVID-19 specimens originated in the United States, Italy and Spain.

The Seattle patients joined while their infection was active and were tracked longitudinally afterward. The CDR3 has 16 amino acids. V lost 4 bases, J lost 2 bases, and 6 bases stayed unmatched. Germline CDR1 is MNHEY and CDR2 is SVGAGI. Original handling: It was from reference gene primer amplification that nucleated cell counts were estimated. Sequencing was performed with immunoSEQ multiplex PCR; in TCRdb, only in-frame clones are kept and a portion is missing. The D gene and trimming were derived from the DNA, and the V and J assignments and clone size from that table. Among 440,000 or so clones listed, 75% to 90% were seen once.

The chain has TRBV6-5 and TRBJ2-7; 12 bases agree with TRBD2. The specimen was peripheral blood. This TCR was sampled from a middle-aged woman with COVID-19, enrolled during active disease. The DNA for the CDR3 is TGTGCCAGCAGTTGGGACGGGACTAGCGGGCCCTACGAGCAGTACTTC. Translation: CASSWDGTSGPYEQYF.